Sequencing of this TCR beta chain was carried out in a study of glioma-infiltrating T cells (dated by TCRdb to the mid-2010s). Describing the broader study: Sequencing of TCR alpha- and beta-chain repertoires was performed on glioma tissue, on non-neoplastic brain tissue, and on matched peripheral blood mononuclear cells. To measure how far tissue and blood T-cell populations diverged, each tissue-infiltrating repertoire was compared against the peripheral blood repertoire of the same patient. Three low-grade glioma patients, about eight primary glioblastoma patients and three non-glioma patients contributing non-neoplastic brain tissue were included in the paired cohort. Study-wide findings and limitations: VJ-independent divergence between tissue and blood was lower than expected in non-neoplastic patients but higher than expected in all gliomas, particularly low-grade gliomas. Only a very small number of CDR3 sequences turned up in both tissue and blood, a result put down to high CDR3 diversity combined with limited sampling. Small numbers underpinned the group comparisons: several glioblastoma patients, three low-grade glioma patients and three non-neoplastic patients.

The CDR3 starts with the cysteine, ends with the phenylalanine, and has 12 residues. CDR3 DNA only is kept here, 36 bases in frame from base 1. Reading the germline V gene (reference sequence) gives CDR1 SEHNR and CDR2 FQNEAQ. The iRepertoire nested amplicon-rescue multiplex PCR (arm-PCR) platform was used to amplify TCR alpha and beta CDR3 regions from RNA. For one-step reverse transcription and amplification, about 100-450 ng of tissue mRNA or PBMC total RNA was used as input. Following bead purification, Illumina adapters were added by a secondary multiplex PCR, and the libraries were gel-purified between 200 and 400 bp. The libraries contained internal 6-nucleotide barcodes that were used for demultiplexing. The libraries were sequenced on an Illumina MiSeq using 2x220 or 2x250 nucleotide paired-end reads. The original methods were these. Paired reads were merged using FLASH 1.2.11 and were aligned to the GRCh37 human genome using BWA-MEM, after which TRA and TRB reads were extracted. V and J assignment used an IMGT-derived reference of cassette sequences and CDR3 motifs that included pseudogenes. Reads were translated in three frames, and productive CDR3s were defined as those with a C...FGXG motif and no stop codons. Unique combinations of V-J cassette pair and CDR3 amino acid sequence were defined as clonotypes. Filtering of reads was based on Hamming distance, with the threshold set by the sequence error rate of each sample in mapped regions. TCRdb ran its own pipeline on the public reads, namely fastp trimming at Q25 and MiXCR clone calling, and kept in-frame beta chains. Records with the same CDR3 protein are collapsed into one entry carrying the most frequent genes and DNA. These V and J calls rely on TCRdb rather than the paper's analysis. The sample yields more than 85,000 distinct CDR3 sequences; less than 30% were counted once. About 30% of the sample comes from the top ten.

As to this clonotype: The antigen it binds to is not known. At one end, the junction sequence differs from germline, possibly due to a read error.

Rearrangement joined TRBV7-9 to TRBJ1-1; the D gene assignment is ambiguous. Input material: glioma tissue, nonneoplastic brain tissue, or PBMCs (not recorded which). The TCR comes from a human donor with low-grade glioma or glioblastoma, undergoing nonglioma brain surgery, or in good health (not recorded which). The CDR3 region reads CASSSRNTGAFF. DNA sequence: TGTGCCAGCAGCTCCAGGAACACTGGAGCTTTCTTT.